The clone carrying this TCR beta chain was picked up one time. Vbeta (60) and Jbeta (13) primers were used in the PCR. This table comes from immunoSEQ multiplex PCR, and its TCRdb copy is limited to in-frame clones, with some not included. The sample has 95,000 to 150,000 clones; roughly 75% are singletons. These data come from a study of cytomegalovirus exposure and HLA in healthy donors. This receptor was obtained from a woman aged 45 to 65 in good health and CMV-seronegative. The source material was PBMCs.

CDR3 protein: CASSLFGTSGNTGELFF. CDR3 in DNA: TGTGCCAGCAGTTTATTTGGGACTAGCGGCAACACCGGGGAGCTGTTTTTT. This sequence joins TRBV27 and TRBJ2-2; 11 bases fit TRBD2. V shed 1 base, J shed 2 bases, and the junction held 3 bases outside the gene matches. There are 17 residues in the CDR3. Germline values: CDR1 MNHEY, CDR2 SMNVEV (reference sequence).